The 29 T cell receptor beta chains below all came from one sample that was sequenced in a study of blood T cells in healthy people across ages. A second PCR of roughly 6 to 12 cycles used a sample-barcoded 5' primer and a J-beta primer mix. Via MiXCR, TCRdb re-called the 5' RACE reads, giving one row per CDR3 protein. The data show around 820,000 distinct CDR3 sequences, roughly 25% seen once. This sample was shared with a second study, whose subject was T cells of mothers and their children.

Sequencing was performed on blood. These receptors were collected from a boy younger than 18 in good health.

This clonotype turned up a few times. This sequence joins TRBV4-3 and TRBJ2-3; D is tentatively TRBD1 or TRBD2 (5 bases each). The CDR3 runs 16 residues. CDR1 LGHNA and CDR2 YSLEER come from the germline V gene. V lost 0 bases and J 0 bases, leaving 10 bases between the germline ends. The CDR3 coding sequence is TGCGCCAGCAGCCAAGAACTGGGACCTAGCACAGATACGCAGTATTTT. The encoded protein is CASSQELGPSTDTQYF.

This clonotype was detected only a few times. The chain combines TRBV2 with TRBJ2-1; 9 bases are a match to TRBD1. There are 19 residues in the CDR3. The V and J ends lost 5 bases and 4 bases, in that order; junction bases with no gene match: 18. CDR1 is SNHLY, CDR2 FYNNEI, per germline. The CDR3 protein is CASSFLPQGANNLYNEQFF. Written as DNA, the CDR3 is TGTGCCAGCAGTTTCCTCCCACAGGGGGCAAACAACCTTTACAATGAGCAGTTCTTC.

This clonotype appeared a few times. J is TRBJ2-1 and V is TRBV7-9, with 12 bases that match TRBD2. This CDR3 spans 16 amino acids. Germline V gene data show CDR1 as SEHNR and CDR2 as FQNEAQ (reference sequence). The trim removed 4 bases at V and 7 bases at J, leaving 8 bases unmatched. The CDR3 DNA reads TGTGCCAGCAGCTCCCTGACTAGCGGGGGTGGTAATGAGCAGTTCTTC. Translating gives CASSSLTSGGGNEQFF. The whole variable domain, remainder taken from reference TRBV7-9 and TRBJ2-1, is DTGVSQNPRHKITKRGQNVTFRCDPISEHNRLYWYRQTLGQGPEFLTYFQNEAQLEKSRLLSDRFSAERPKGSFSTLEIQRTEQGDSAMYLCASSSLTSGGGNEQFFGPGTRLTVL.

The chain couples TRBV21-1 to TRBJ2-6; the DNA was not used to check the table's D call, TRBD1. TRBV21-1 is deemed a pseudogene. The CDR3 loop spans 18 amino acids. The CDR3 coding sequence is TGTGCCAGCAGGTCTCCACAGGGGGCCCCCTCTGGGGCCAACGTCCTGACTTTC. Its protein product is CASRSPQGAPSGANVLTF.

This sequence joins TRBV3-1 and TRBJ1-1; D is undetermined. Germline values: CDR1 LGHDT, CDR2 YNNKEL (reference sequence). V lost 4 bases, J lost 1 base, and 10 bases lay in between. The CDR3 is 14 residues long. The CDR3 coding sequence is TGTGCCAGCAGCCCCGGCCCCGCGAACACTGAAGCTTTCTTT. Amino acid sequence: CASSPGPANTEAFF.

This clonotype was seen a handful of times. The gene calls are TRBV30 and TRBJ2-6; the D is unclear. Trimming stripped 5 bases from V and 4 bases from J, with 9 bases between. This CDR3 region has 13 residues. CDR1 GTSNPN and CDR2 SVGIG come from the germline V gene (reference sequence). The CDR3 bases are TGTGCCTGGGCTATGGTAGGGGCCAACGTCCTGACTTTC. Residues: CAWAMVGANVLTF.

This clonotype occurred a few times. This rearrangement joins TRBV20-1 to TRBJ2-5, with 7 nucleotides matching TRBD1. The CDR3 has 15 residues. CDR1 is DFQATT, CDR2 SNEGSKA, per germline (reference sequence). After removal of 5 bases from V and 2 bases from J, the junction contained 11 bases not matched to a gene. In DNA, the CDR3 is TGCAGTGCTGATTTTTCCGGGACAGATCAAGAGACCCAGTACTTC. The encoded protein is CSADFSGTDQETQYF.

V gene TRBV20-1 combines with J gene TRBJ2-5; 7 nucleotides align to TRBD2. This CDR3 has 13 amino acids. Germline values: CDR1 DFQATT, CDR2 SNEGSKA (reference sequence). The CDR3 reads CSSWEGPGETQYF. CDR3 sequence (DNA): TGCAGCTCGTGGGAGGGCCCAGGGGAGACCCAGTACTTC.

The table lists this clonotype with a few counts. The chain combines TRBV29-1 with TRBJ2-7, with TRBD1 matching 9 bases. V lost 2 bases to trimming and J lost 4 bases; unmatched junction nucleotides: 15. CDR1 is SQVTM and CDR2 is ANQGSEA in the germline V gene. This CDR3 contains 17 residues. The CDR3 region is CSVETGDRAQKTYEQYF. CDR3 in DNA: TGCAGCGTTGAAACGGGGGACAGGGCACAAAAAACTTACGAGCAGTACTTC.

This chain connects TRBV7-9 to TRBJ2-7; D tentatively fits TRBD1 or TRBD2 (5 bases each). Trimming pared 3 bases from V and 1 base from J, leaving 10 bases between. This CDR3 has 14 amino acids. CDR1 and CDR2 from the germline V gene are SEHNR and FQNEAQ (reference sequence). DNA for the CDR3: TGTGCCAGCAGCTTGGGACGTCAGTCCTACGAGCAGTACTTC. This gives the protein CASSLGRQSYEQYF.

The rearrangement joins TRBV6-5 to TRBJ2-1; 9 bases map to TRBD1. The DNA matches TRBJ2-7 better at its end, which makes the J call doubtful. The CDR3 has 14 amino acids. Germline-derived CDR1 and CDR2 are MNHEY and SVGAGI. CDR3 protein: CASSMDRGPYEQYF. Written as DNA, the CDR3 is TGTGCCAGCAGTATGGACAGGGGACCCTACGAGCAGTACTTC.

The V call is TRBV28, the J call TRBJ1-5; TRBD1 agrees at 7 bases. This CDR3 contains 16 residues. V dropped 6 bases and J dropped 5; count of bases not matched to a gene: 13. Germline CDR1 MDHEN, CDR2 SYDVKM. In DNA, the CDR3 is TGTGCCAGCAGGGCGGGGGGCAGGGGGTCCGATCAGCCCCAGCATTTT. It translates to CASRAGGRGSDQPQHF.

Only a few counts were recorded for this clonotype. The rearrangement links TRBV7-3 to TRBJ2-5; possible D gene TRBD2, 6 bases. CDR3 size: 15 residues. V was trimmed by 6 bases and J by 3 bases, leaving 17 bases between them. In germline, CDR1 is SGHTA, CDR2 FQGTGA. The CDR3 region is CASSSGLPGKETQYF. CDR3 DNA sequence: TGTGCCAGCAGTTCCGGACTACCAGGAAAAGAGACCCAGTACTTC.

This chain uses TRBV20-1 with TRBJ2-5; weak D call: TRBD2 (7 bases). Trimming shortened V by 0 bases and J by 5 bases, and 19 bases separated the two germline ends. The germline CDR1 and CDR2 sequences are DFQATT and SNEGSKA (reference sequence). The CDR3 is 16 residues long. The CDR3 coding sequence is TGCAGTGCTAGAGACCTCAGGGGCGGGGGAAAGGAGACCCAGTACTTC. This encodes CSARDLRGGGKETQYF.

This clonotype has a handful of counts. The chain employs TRBV6-4 and TRBJ1-1; the match to TRBD1 covers 7 bases. The CDR3 loop spans 13 amino acids. V gave up 4 bases and J gave up 4 bases; unmatched junction bases: 3. Per the germline V gene, CDR1 is MRHNA and CDR2 is SNTAGT. CDR3 sequence (DNA): TGTGCCAGCAGTGCGACAGGGTCCACTGAAGCTTTCTTT. This encodes CASSATGSTEAFF.

This clonotype was seen more than once but under ten times. The CDR3 coding sequence is TGCAGTGCTAGAGAAGGACTAGCGGGAGTGTGGCGAGAGACCCAGTACTTC. It specifies CSAREGLAGVWRETQYF. This rearrangement joins TRBV20-1 to TRBJ2-5; 13 positions agree with TRBD2. The J segment lost 4 bases and the V segment lost 0 bases, leaving 8 bases of the junction unmatched. Germline values: CDR1 DFQATT, CDR2 SNEGSKA (reference sequence). The CDR3 totals 17 residues.

This clonotype has a handful of counts. CDR3 coding DNA: TGTGCCAGCAGCAAAGCGACTGGAAACACCATATATTTT. Encoded protein: CASSKATGNTIYF. The chain couples TRBV7-2 to TRBJ1-3; D call uncertain. Germline V gives CDR1 SGHTA, CDR2 FQGNSA. This CDR3 is built from 13 residues. The V gene lost 5 bases and the J gene lost 2 bases, with 7 bases spanning the gap. The full variable domain, with the rest looked up from reference TRBV7-2 and TRBJ1-3, is GAGVSQSPSNKVTEKGKDVELRCDPISGHTALYWYRQSLGQGLEFLIYFQGNSAPDKSGLPSDRFSAERTGGSVSTLTIQRTQQEDSAVYLCASSKATGNTIYFGEGSWLTVV.

This clonotype was counted a few times. The rearrangement uses TRBV20-1 and TRBJ2-5, with D unresolved. The DNA matches TRBJ2-1 better at its end, which makes the J call doubtful. Germline values: CDR1 DFQATT, CDR2 SNEGSKA (reference sequence). This CDR3 is 12 amino acids long. CDR3 region: CSARDPLVEQFF. The CDR3 DNA is TGCAGTGCTAGAGATCCCCTAGTGGAGCAGTTCTTC.

This clonotype was seen repeatedly, ten times or more. The chain couples TRBV29-1 to TRBJ2-3, with TRBD2 matching 7 bases. V gave up 4 bases and J gave up 0 bases; unmatched junction bases: 7. Germline assignment: CDR1 SQVTM and CDR2 ANQGSEA. The CDR3 extends over 15 amino acids. DNA of the CDR3: TGCAGCGTTGTACCTAGCGGAGTTAGCACAGATACGCAGTATTTT. Its protein is CSVVPSGVSTDTQYF.

The gene calls are TRBV27 and TRBJ2-3; no firm D call. The germline gives CDR1 MNHEY, CDR2 SMNVEV (reference sequence). This CDR3 comprises 13 residues. V dropped 1 base and J dropped 5 bases, with 7 bases sitting between them. CDR3 bases: TGTGCCAGCAGTTTATTCCTGGAAGATACGCAGTATTTT. This codes for CASSLFLEDTQYF.

V and J are TRBV29-1 and TRBJ1-1; D is possibly TRBD1 (5 bases). Trimming took off 4 bases at V and 0 bases at J, with 9 bases between the two ends. There are 13 residues in the CDR3. Germline V gene sequence: CDR1 SQVTM, CDR2 ANQGSEA. CDR3 amino acids: CSVAGLMNTEAFF. The CDR3 DNA follows: TGCAGCGTTGCGGGACTGATGAACACTGAAGCTTTCTTT.

The chain combines TRBV7-2 with TRBJ1-2, with D possibly matching TRBD1 (6 bases). CDR1 and CDR2 from the germline V gene are SGHTA and FQGNSA. The CDR3 is made up of 15 amino acids. Trimming cost V 1 base and J 6 bases, with 15 bases left between them. CDR3 sequence (DNA): TGTGCCAGCAGCTTAGGGGCAGGGGATGGAAATGGCTACACCTTC. It specifies CASSLGAGDGNGYTF.

Only a few counts were recorded for this clonotype. This sequence joins TRBV7-9 and TRBJ2-3; no definite D call. Germline CDR1 reads SEHNR; CDR2 reads FQNEAQ (reference sequence). This CDR3 spans 18 amino acids. Trimming shortened V by 2 bases and J by 0 bases, and 18 bases separated the two germline ends. This CDR3 reads CASSLIDRAGTSTDTQYF. The CDR3 coding sequence is TGTGCCAGCAGCTTAATAGATAGGGCAGGTACTAGCACAGATACGCAGTATTTT.

This clonotype was recorded many times. The chain carries TRBV7-2 and TRBJ2-5; no firm D call. V was pared by 2 bases and J by 5 bases, with 12 bases between. The CDR3 length is 14 residues. CDR1 and CDR2 (germline): SGHTA, FQGNSA. CDR3 coding DNA: TGTGCCAGCAGCTTATACGGGCCTGGGGAGACCCAGTACTTC. This sequence encodes CASSLYGPGETQYF.

Only a few counts were recorded for this clonotype. The chain carries TRBV5-1 and TRBJ2-7; maybe TRBD2 (5 bases). Trimming left V 1 base short and J 2 bases short, with 13 bases between. CDR1 is SGHRS and CDR2 is YFSETQ in the germline V gene. The length of the CDR3 is 15 residues. CDR3 nucleotide sequence: TGCGCCAGCAGCTTGACGGCAGGAGGACCCTACGAGCAGTACTTC. The encoded protein is CASSLTAGGPYEQYF.

The chain has TRBV20-1 and TRBJ2-7; TRBD1 might be the D (6 bases). Germline V gives CDR1 DFQATT, CDR2 SNEGSKA (reference sequence). The length of the CDR3 is 14 residues. The V end was cut by 1 base, the J end by 4 bases, with 14 bases between. CDR3 amino acids: CSARVGALGYEQYF. The CDR3 DNA reads as TGCAGTGCTAGAGTGGGGGCCTTAGGTTACGAGCAGTACTTC.

This clonotype turned up a few times. J is TRBJ2-3 and V is TRBV20-1; a weak D match, TRBD1 (5 bases). The J call may be mistaken, given a closer DNA end match to TRBJ1-5. Germline loops: CDR1 DFQATT, CDR2 SNEGSKA (reference sequence). CDR3 length: 15 residues. CDR3 sequence (DNA): TGCAGTGCTAGAGCCCCGGGACTAGGGGCAGATACGCAGCATTTT. Its translation is CSARAPGLGADTQHF.

This clonotype has only a few counts. The chain recombines TRBV5-1 with TRBJ2-5; D might be TRBD1 or TRBD2, each matching 5 bases. There are 13 residues in the CDR3. V was pared by 5 bases and J by 1 base, with 9 bases between. The germline V gene has CDR1 SGHRS and CDR2 YFSETQ. The CDR3 DNA reads TGCGCCAGCAGGGCCGGGGCCCAAGAGACCCAGTACTTC. It translates to CASRAGAQETQYF.

Points on this clonotype: The junction and the germline gene differ at one end; a read error may be behind it. The CDR3 loop is CAISEGTVRRETQYF. The CDR3 DNA reads as TGCGCCATCAGTGAGGGGACAGTTAGGAGGGAGACCCAGTACTTC. The chain employs TRBV10-3 and TRBJ2-5; 7 nucleotides match TRBD1. CDR1 and CDR2 (germline): ENHRY, SYGVKD. The CDR3 runs 15 residues.